The 15 T cell receptor beta chains presented below share a single source sample, sequenced in a study of human thymus T cells. Generated by immunoSEQ multiplex PCR, the TCRdb table keeps only in-frame clones and is missing some. Counted here are 40,000 to 55,000 clones, around 94% occurring once; the ten biggest clones make up 0.095% to 0.15%. The sample comprised blood. The origin of the receptors is a boy less than two years old with a congenital heart defect but otherwise immunologically healthy.

The V call is TRBV5-4, the J call TRBJ1-2, with a weak D call TRBD1 (6 bases). The germline V gene encodes CDR1 SGHNT and CDR2 YYREEE (reference sequence). The CDR3 is 13 amino acids. Trimming left V 5 bases short and J 1 base short, with 9 bases between. CDR3 DNA sequence: TGTGCCAGCAGTCCGGACAGTAACTATGGCTACACCTTC. This codes for CASSPDSNYGYTF.

The chain uses TRBV5-1 and TRBJ2-3; D gene ambiguous. Germline lookup yields CDR1 SGHRS and CDR2 YFSETQ. The CDR3 consists of 11 residues. V lost 3 bases to trimming and J lost 5 bases, with 4 bases between them. For the CDR3, the DNA is TGCGCCAGCAGCTCAGGAGATACGCAGTATTTT. It codes for CASSSGDTQYF.

This chain joins TRBV29-1 and TRBJ1-2, with TRBD1 as a possible D gene (6 bases). V lost 4 bases and J 0 bases, leaving 6 bases between the germline ends. Germline V CDR1 and CDR2: SQVTM, ANQGSEA. This CDR3 spans 12 amino acids. The CDR3 DNA follows: TGCAGCGTTGGGACAGCTAACTATGGCTACACCTTC. Its translation: CSVGTANYGYTF.

V usage is TRBV9 and J usage is TRBJ2-7, with D maybe TRBD2 (7 bases). CDR1 is SGDLS and CDR2 is YYNGEE in the germline V gene. V was clipped by 0 bases and J by 3 bases, with 13 bases between them. CDR3 length equals 15 residues. In DNA, the CDR3 is TGTGCCAGCAGCGTAGAGGGGGGGACGGGCTACGAGCAGTACTTC. Translating gives CASSVEGGTGYEQYF. Together with reference TRBV9 and TRBJ2-7, the CDR3 gives the full variable domain: DSGVTQTPKHLITATGQRVTLRCSPRSGDLSVYWYQQSLDQGLQFLIQYYNGEERAKGNILERFSAQQFPDLHSELNLSSLELGDSALYFCASSVEGGTGYEQYFGPGTRLTVT.

Written as DNA, the CDR3 is TGTGCCAGCAGCCCACCGGGACATGTAAATTCACCCCTCCACTTT. Translating gives CASSPPGHVNSPLHF. This sequence joins TRBV7-2 and TRBJ1-6; TRBD1 is a possible D gene (6 bases). The V gene lost 5 bases and the J gene lost 7 bases, with 15 bases spanning the gap. Germline-derived CDR1 and CDR2 are SGHTA and FQGNSA. This CDR3 is built from 15 residues.

This rearrangement joins TRBV27 to TRBJ2-2, with TRBD2 as a possible D gene (5 bases). Per germline, CDR1 MNHEY and CDR2 SMNVEV (reference sequence). V lost 3 bases and J lost 3, with 14 bases in between. This CDR3 has 16 residues. The CDR3, as DNA: TGTGCCAGCAGTTTCTTCCGGACGGAGGACACCGGGGAGCTGTTTTTT. The encoded protein is CASSFFRTEDTGELFF.

The chain recombines TRBV7-9 with TRBJ2-3; D remains unclear. Trimming removed 4 bases at V and 0 bases at J, with 2 bases between. The CDR3 loop spans 12 amino acids. The germline V gene has CDR1 SEHNR and CDR2 FQNEAQ (reference sequence). CDR3 residues: CASSYSTDTQYF. The CDR3 DNA is TGTGCCAGCAGCTACAGCACAGATACGCAGTATTTT.

The CDR3 DNA is TGTGCCAGCAGCCCAAGACTAGCGGGGAGGACCGGGGAGCTGTTTTTT. Translating it yields CASSPRLAGRTGELFF. V gene TRBV9 combines with J gene TRBJ2-2; 11 positions match TRBD2. J gave up 5 bases and V 4 bases, and 7 bases lay outside the gene matches. The CDR3 loop spans 16 amino acids. CDR1 is SGDLS and CDR2 is YYNGEE in the germline V gene.

J is TRBJ1-3 and V is TRBV7-9; D call uncertain. V dropped 1 base and J dropped 0 bases, with 7 bases sitting between them. CDR3 length: 15 amino acids. Germline V lookup: CDR1 SEHNR, CDR2 FQNEAQ (reference sequence). For the CDR3, the DNA is TGTGCCAGCAGCTTAGGACATTTCTCTGGAAACACCATATATTTT. It codes for CASSLGHFSGNTIYF.

The V call is TRBV5-1, the J call TRBJ2-4; D is possibly TRBD2 (6 bases). Germline V gene data show CDR1 as SGHRS and CDR2 as YFSETQ. V was pared by 0 bases and J by 1 base, with 8 bases between. CDR3 length: 15 amino acids. Here the CDR3 reads CASSLEAGAKNIQYF. CDR3 DNA: TGCGCCAGCAGCTTGGAGGCGGGGGCCAAAAACATTCAGTACTTC.

The chain combines TRBV11-2 with TRBJ1-6; TRBD1 might be the D (6 bases). Germline V gives CDR1 SGHAT, CDR2 FQNNGV. The CDR3 is 15 residues long. V lost 0 bases and J lost 4, with 7 bases in between. CDR3 protein: CASSLDRGYNSPLHF. As DNA, the CDR3 is TGTGCCAGCAGCTTAGACAGGGGTTATAATTCACCCCTCCACTTT.

This chain links TRBV28 with TRBJ1-2, with TRBD1 identical over 9 bases. With 3 bases clipped from V and 3 bases from J, the junction kept 8 bases outside the gene matches. The CDR3 is 16 residues long. Germline lookup yields CDR1 MDHEN and CDR2 SYDVKM. The CDR3, as DNA: TGTGCCAGCAGTTTCGTCCCGGGACAGGGTTACTATGGCTACACCTTC. As protein: CASSFVPGQGYYGYTF.

The V gene is TRBV7-9, the J gene TRBJ2-3; TRBD2 is a possible D gene (7 bases). Germline-derived CDR1 and CDR2 are SEHNR and FQNEAQ (reference sequence). Trimming took off 8 bases at V and 2 bases at J, with 14 bases between the two ends. The CDR3 contains 14 residues. CDR3 DNA: TGTGCCAGCTCGGCCGGGGGGCCCACAGATACGCAGTATTTT. Amino acid sequence: CASSAGGPTDTQYF. Full variable domain (outside the CDR3, taken from reference TRBV7-9 and TRBJ2-3): DTGVSQNPRHKITKRGQNVTFRCDPISEHNRLYWYRQTLGQGPEFLTYFQNEAQLEKSRLLSDRFSAERPKGSFSTLEIQRTEQGDSAMYLCASSAGGPTDTQYFGPGTRLTVL.

The chain employs TRBV7-2 and TRBJ2-5; tentative D call: TRBD1 (6 bases). From germline, CDR1 is SGHTA and CDR2 FQGNSA. The CDR3 is 13 residues long. Between the trimmed V and J ends, which lost 5 bases and 3 bases, there was a span of 10 bases. The CDR3 reads CASSPRTEETQYF. CDR3 nucleotide sequence: TGTGCCAGCAGCCCCCGGACAGAAGAGACCCAGTACTTC.

The chain combines TRBV30 with TRBJ2-3; no definite D call. V was shortened by 0 bases and J by 5 bases, with 3 bases between the two germline ends. Germline V gives CDR1 GTSNPN, CDR2 SVGIG (reference sequence). The CDR3 has 11 residues. The CDR3: CAWSVRDTQYF. In DNA form, the CDR3 reads TGTGCCTGGAGTGTCCGAGATACGCAGTATTTT.